The clone carrying this T cell receptor beta chain has a handful of counts. The sample comes from a study of T-cell reconstitution after alpha-beta-depleted transplantation in children. The CDR3 has 14 amino acids. Germline lookup yields CDR1 DFQATT and CDR2 SNEGSKA (reference sequence). V was pared by 6 bases and J by 9 bases, with 21 bases between. This sample's TCRbeta library carried unique molecular identifier barcodes. TCRdb reprocessed the PCR reads via MiXCR and lists one record per CDR3 protein. The table has about 870,000 distinct CDR3 sequences, 16% seen once; the top ten hold 5%. The J gene is TRBJ2-1, the V gene TRBV20-1, with D possibly matching TRBD2 (6 bases). The sequenced sample was PBMCs, mostly from graft donor cells, obtained 360 days after TCRalphabeta/CD19-depleted stem cell transplant. The TCR sequence derives from a male patient under 18 who had a stem cell transplant for acute lymphoblastic leukemia, so the T cells may come from the graft donor. CDR3 sequence: CSARREPGWGEQFF. The CDR3 nucleotides are TGCAGTGCCCGGAGGGAACCAGGGTGGGGTGAGCAGTTCTTC.